This T cell receptor beta chain was sequenced for a study of blood T cell repertoires in COVID-19. As for the study in general: PBMCs, B-cell-depleted T cells, or T cells provided the cDNA or gDNA that made up the material.

Original methodology: From reference gene primer amplification, estimates of nucleated cell counts were derived. Here immunoSEQ multiplex PCR was the method, and the copy in TCRdb shows in-frame clones only, minus some. V, J and clone size are taken as reported in that table, and D and trimming were inferred from the DNA itself. The sample contains about 160,000 clones, roughly 85% of which appear only once. Recruitment covered about 25 US areas and drew participants whose ages spanned roughly 18 to 89 years. Germline CDR1 and CDR2: LNHNV and YYDKDF (reference sequence). CDR3 length equals 15 residues. Trimming cost V 6 bases and J 4 bases; bases outside gene matches: 8.

The sequence came from a man between 60 and 75 years old who had recovered from COVID-19. The V gene is TRBV15, the J gene TRBJ1-5; 8 nucleotides match TRBD1. The sample was PBMCs or T cells enriched from blood (not recorded which). CDR3: CATRETDRVNQPQHF. CDR3 nucleotide sequence: TGTGCCACCAGGGAGACGGACAGGGTGAATCAGCCCCAGCATTTT.